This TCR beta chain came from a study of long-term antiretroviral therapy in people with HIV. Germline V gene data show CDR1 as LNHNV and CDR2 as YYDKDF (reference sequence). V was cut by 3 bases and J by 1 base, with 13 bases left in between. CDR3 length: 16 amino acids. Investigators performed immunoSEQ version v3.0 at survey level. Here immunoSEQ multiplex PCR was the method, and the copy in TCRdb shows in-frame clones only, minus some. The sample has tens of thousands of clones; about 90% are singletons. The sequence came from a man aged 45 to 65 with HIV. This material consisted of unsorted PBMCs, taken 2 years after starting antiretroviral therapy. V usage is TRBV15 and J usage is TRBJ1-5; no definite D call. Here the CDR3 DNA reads TGTGCCACCAGCAGGGCCGGACCGAGGAGCAATCAGCCCCAGCATTTT. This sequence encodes CATSRAGPRSNQPQHF.